This TCR beta chain comes out of a study of shared clonotypes between healthy human individuals. Findings and limits, study-wide: Generally, naive subsets (rather than memory subsets) showed larger estimated richness.

The germline V gene has CDR1 ENHRY and CDR2 SYGVKD. The V end was cut by 8 bases, the J end by 5 bases, with 13 bases between. The CDR3 is 13 amino acids. A note on this clone: Its antigen is unknown.

The protocol was immunoSEQ multiplex PCR, while the TCRdb copy is restricted to in-frame clones and leaves out a portion. The table includes 1.4 million to 1.5 million clones, around 97% detected once. The sample was naive CD4+ T cells sorted from blood. As for subset: CD45RA+ positively selected. This TCR was recovered from a man aged 25 to 40 in good health. This chain uses TRBV10-3 with TRBJ2-1; no clear D. The CDR3: CAIRSGIDNEQFF. CDR3 bases: TGTGCCATCCGTTCAGGCATAGACAATGAGCAGTTCTTC.